The clone carrying this TCR beta chain was recorded a few times. cDNA synthesis used the whole RNA isolate, giving expressed TCRB sequences. Data came from immunoSEQ multiplex PCR; TCRdb stores just in-frame clones and leaves some out. The data contain approximately 140,000 clones, roughly 9.3% of them singletons. After removal of 5 bases from V and 0 bases from J, the junction contained 4 bases not matched to a gene. The V gene's germline CDR1 is SGHTA and CDR2 FQGNSA. There are 16 residues in the CDR3. Donors contributed one heparinised blood draw apiece, averaging roughly 0.12 L. Based on CD45RO/CCR7/CD25/CD127/CD95/CD27, CD4+ regulatory, stem cell-like memory, naive and central memory cells were sorted. Purity of each sorted population was above 95%. The data stem from a study of beta chain features in type 1 diabetes.

This TCR was recovered from a woman in her forties in good health. This sequence joins TRBV7-2 and TRBJ2-3; 11 bases line up with TRBD2. Input material: central memory CD4+ T cells from blood. CDR3 protein: CASSARLAGSTDTQYF. As DNA, the CDR3 is TGTGCCAGCAGCGCGAGACTAGCGGGGAGCACAGATACGCAGTATTTT.